The source of this TCR beta chain is a study of T cell responses to AZD1222 COVID-19 vaccine. This CDR3 is 15 amino acids long. In germline, CDR1 is SGDLS, CDR2 YYNGEE. V trimming: 2 bases; J trimming: 3 bases; junction bases outside the gene matches: 5. A note on this clone: Other nucleotide sequences in the sample specify the same CDR3.

Assay used: immunoSEQ multiplex PCR; TCRdb lists only in-frame clones, some missing. Of 150,000 to 200,000 clones listed, roughly 92% are singletons. The origin of this receptor is an adult who received the MenACWY meningococcal vaccine as a control. The chain recombines TRBV9 with TRBJ1-1, with 9 bases aligning to TRBD1. Specimen: peripheral blood, collected 28 days after the second dose of the MenACWY control vaccine. DNA for the CDR3: TGTGCCAGCAGCGTGGGACAGGGCCGGGACACTGAAGCTTTCTTT. Translated, it gives CASSVGQGRDTEAFF.